The 20 T cell receptor beta chains listed next were all sequenced from one sample in a study of blood T cell repertoires in COVID-19. Sequencing used immunoSEQ multiplex PCR; TCRdb keeps in-frame clones, though not all of them. Here the sample spans about 80,000 clones, 65% to 85% being singletons. The source material was peripheral blood. These receptors all stem from a woman over 75 with acute or convalescent COVID-19.

This chain links TRBV5-1 with TRBJ2-7; D possibly corresponds to TRBD2 (7 bases). Germline CDR1 SGHRS, CDR2 YFSETQ. The CDR3 contains 16 residues. V shed 0 bases and J shed 1 base, with 14 bases lying between them. This CDR3 reads CASSLAPGGRSYEQYF. The CDR3 DNA reads TGCGCCAGCAGCTTGGCTCCGGGGGGCCGATCCTACGAGCAGTACTTC. The full variable domain, with the rest looked up from reference TRBV5-1 and TRBJ2-7, is KAGVTQTPRYLIKTRGQQVTLSCSPISGHRSVSWYQQTPGQGLQFLFEYFSETQRNKGNFPGRFSGRQFSNSRSEMNVSTLELGDSALYLCASSLAPGGRSYEQYFGPGTRLTVT.

CDR3: CASSPGQLTSGNTIYF. The CDR3 nucleotides read TGTGCCAGCTCACCAGGACAGCTTACCTCTGGAAACACCATATATTTT. The genes are TRBV18 and TRBJ1-3; possible D gene TRBD1, 6 bases. CDR1 is KGHSH and CDR2 is LQKENI in the germline V gene. Trimming cost V 2 bases and J 0 bases, with 11 bases left between them. There are 16 residues in the CDR3.

V and J are TRBV2 and TRBJ1-5, with 7 bases identical to TRBD1. Trimming at V came to 1 base and at J to 4 bases, leaving 1 base not matched to a gene. The CDR3 runs to 14 residues. Germline lookup yields CDR1 SNHLY and CDR2 FYNNEI. The CDR3 DNA sequence: TGTGCCAGCAGTGAAGAACAGGGGAATCAGCCCCAGCATTTT. It translates to CASSEEQGNQPQHF.

The V and J genes are TRBV6-5 and TRBJ1-3, with 7 bases fitting TRBD1. Germline CDR1 and CDR2: MNHEY and SVGAGI. This CDR3 spans 13 amino acids. V shed 6 bases, J shed 2 bases, and the junction held 1 base outside the gene matches. DNA for the CDR3: TGTGCCAGCAGACAGGGGACTGGAAACACCATATATTTT. It yields the protein CASRQGTGNTIYF.

The chain recombines TRBV7-9 with TRBJ2-3; unclear D gene. Trimming took off 5 bases at V and 4 bases at J, with 10 bases between the two ends. Germline-derived CDR1 and CDR2 are SEHNR and FQNEAQ (reference sequence). The CDR3 consists of 13 residues. DNA for the CDR3: TGTGCCAGCAGCCCCCGGAGTGCAGATACGCAGTATTTT. Translating gives CASSPRSADTQYF.

The chain has TRBV18 and TRBJ1-3, with 7 bases fitting TRBD1. Germline CDR1 KGHSH, CDR2 LQKENI. V lost 5 bases, J lost 4 bases, and 8 bases stayed unmatched. CDR3 length: 15 residues. CDR3 nucleotide sequence: TGTGCCAGCTCAGCACAGGGGCAGGGAGGAAACACCATATATTTT. Residues: CASSAQGQGGNTIYF.

The rearrangement uses TRBV27 and TRBJ2-2; 9 bases agree with TRBD1. Germline CDR1 reads MNHEY; CDR2 reads SMNVEV (reference sequence). This CDR3 has 15 residues. Trimming cost V 3 bases and J 10 bases; bases outside gene matches: 9. CDR3: CASSFSGTGFEELFF. CDR3 DNA: TGTGCCAGCAGTTTCTCCGGGACAGGGTTTGAGGAGCTGTTTTTT.

The chain uses TRBV30 and TRBJ1-5; maybe TRBD1 (5 bases). The CDR3 has 15 residues. The germline V gene has CDR1 GTSNPN and CDR2 SVGIG (reference sequence). With 0 bases removed from V and 0 bases from J, the gap between germline ends came to 9 bases. CDR3 coding DNA: TGTGCCTGGAGTGTTAGGGGTAATAGCAATCAGCCCCAGCATTTT. Translation gives CAWSVRGNSNQPQHF.

A few counts support this clone. CDR3 nucleotide sequence: TGTGCCAGCAGCCAAGAACCAGTTAATGAAAAACTGTTTTTT. Translation: CASSQEPVNEKLFF. V gene TRBV3-1 (or the pseudogene TRBV3-2) combines with J gene TRBJ1-4; no clear D gene. V was shortened by 0 bases and J by 4 bases, with 6 bases between the two germline ends. The germline gives CDR1 LGHDT, CDR2 YNNKEL (reference sequence). The CDR3 has 14 amino acids.

This chain uses TRBV6-2 or TRBV6-3 with TRBJ2-3, with 12 bases matching TRBD2. This CDR3 is 15 amino acids long. The trim removed 6 bases at V and 8 bases at J, leaving 9 bases unmatched. Germline V gene sequence: CDR1 MNHEY, CDR2 SVGEGT. The CDR3 loop is CASSTLAGGSGTQYF. The CDR3 nucleotides are TGTGCCAGCAGCACACTAGCGGGGGGTAGTGGTACGCAGTATTTT.

This clone was detected only a few times. CDR3 in amino acids: CASSVTVSSYNSPLHF. CDR3 bases: TGTGCCAGCAGTGTCACTGTGAGCTCCTATAATTCACCCCTCCACTTT. This chain connects TRBV25-1 to TRBJ1-6; no definite D call. Trimming took 4 bases from V and 0 from J, leaving 10 bases between them. The CDR3 sequence is 16 residues long. Germline V CDR1 and CDR2: MGHDK, SYGVNS.

The chain is built from TRBV9 and TRBJ1-2; weak D call: TRBD1 (5 bases). Trimming pared 0 bases from V and 3 bases from J, leaving 12 bases between. This CDR3 region has 15 residues. CDR1 and CDR2 from the germline V gene are SGDLS and YYNGEE. The DNA for the CDR3 is TGTGCCAGCAGCGTAGTTGGCCAGGGTGACTATGGCTACACCTTC. Its translation: CASSVVGQGDYGYTF.

The chain has TRBV19 and TRBJ1-5, with 8 bases identical to TRBD1. Trimming at V came to 6 bases and at J to 4 bases, leaving 11 bases not matched to a gene. Germline V gene sequence: CDR1 LNHDA, CDR2 SQIVND (reference sequence). The CDR3 is made up of 16 amino acids. CDR3 protein: CASRTQGASANQPQHF. In DNA, the CDR3 is TGTGCCAGTAGGACCCAGGGGGCGTCGGCAAATCAGCCCCAGCATTTT. The full variable domain, in which reference TRBV19 and TRBJ1-5 provide the parts outside the CDR3, is DGGITQSPKYLFRKEGQNVTLSCEQNLNHDAMYWYRQDPGQGLRLIYYSQIVNDFQKGDIAEGYSVSREKKESFPLTVTSAQKNPTAFYLCASRTQGASANQPQHFGDGTRLSIL.

The rearrangement links TRBV18 to TRBJ1-1; the D is unclear. Germline assignment: CDR1 KGHSH and CDR2 LQKENI. V was pared by 5 bases and J by 6 bases, with 16 bases between. The length of the CDR3 is 14 residues. DNA for the CDR3: TGTGCCAGCTCAATTCGGCGGGTCGTGGCTGAAGCTTTCTTT. It specifies CASSIRRVVAEAFF.

The V and J genes are TRBV28 and TRBJ2-7; 7 bases are a match to TRBD1. CDR3 size: 15 residues. Germline CDR1 reads MDHEN; CDR2 reads SYDVKM. The V and J ends lost 2 bases and 2 bases, in that order; junction bases with no gene match: 6. CDR3 bases: TGTGCCAGCAGTTTACCGAGGACAGGTGCCTACGAGCAGTACTTC. Protein sequence: CASSLPRTGAYEQYF.

The rearrangement joins TRBV11-3 to TRBJ1-1; D is possibly TRBD1 (5 bases). CDR1 SGHNT and CDR2 YENEEA come from the germline V gene. CDR3 length: 15 residues. Trimming shortened V by 4 bases and J by 1 base, and 13 bases separated the two germline ends. The CDR3 DNA is TGTGCCAGCAGCTCCCCACAAGGGGAGAACACTGAAGCTTTCTTT. Translated: CASSSPQGENTEAFF. Full variable domain (remainder filled in from reference TRBV11-3 and TRBJ1-1): EAGVVQSPRYKIIEKKQPVAFWCNPISGHNTLYWYLQNLGQGPELLIRYENEEAVDDSQLPKDRFSAERLKGVDSTLKIQPAELGDSAVYLCASSSPQGENTEAFFGQGTRLTVV.

In DNA form, the CDR3 reads TGTGCCATCAGACCCGGAGCAACTAATGAAAAACTGTTTTTT. Amino acids: CAIRPGATNEKLFF. The chain is built from TRBV10-3 and TRBJ1-4; D gene unclear. CDR1 ENHRY and CDR2 SYGVKD come from the germline V gene. With 6 bases removed from V and 0 bases from J, the gap between germline ends came to 8 bases. This CDR3 region has 14 residues.

This clone showed up just a few times. This chain connects TRBV3-1 (or the pseudogene TRBV3-2) to TRBJ2-3; possibly TRBD2 for D (5 bases). Germline lookup yields CDR1 LGHDT and CDR2 YNNKEL (reference sequence). CDR3 length equals 14 residues. The germline V and J ends were trimmed by 5 bases and 3 bases, with 12 bases remaining between them. For the CDR3, the DNA is TGTGCCAGCAGCTTTCTTAGCGAGACAGATACGCAGTATTTT. This gives the protein CASSFLSETDTQYF.

V gene TRBV18 combines with J gene TRBJ1-6; TRBD1 matches at 9 bases. From germline, CDR1 is KGHSH and CDR2 LQKENI. The trim removed 6 bases at V and 14 bases at J, leaving 17 bases unmatched. The CDR3 has 16 residues. The CDR3 DNA sequence: TGTGCCAGCTCGTCCGACAGGGGGGACGTAGGTAGTACCCTCCACTTT. It yields the protein CASSSDRGDVGSTLHF.

The chain has TRBV30 and TRBJ1-2; D is possibly TRBD1 (5 bases). CDR3 length: 13 amino acids. V lost 0 bases, J lost 8 bases, and 13 bases lay in between. Germline lookup yields CDR1 GTSNPN and CDR2 SVGIG (reference sequence). The CDR3 DNA follows: TGTGCCTGGAGTGTGGCGGGAACAGGCGGCTACACCTTC. This sequence encodes CAWSVAGTGGYTF.